The rows below give T cell receptor beta chains drawn from one sample of a study of T cell responses to AZD1222 COVID-19 vaccine. Sequencing used immunoSEQ multiplex PCR; TCRdb keeps in-frame clones, though not all of them. The sample shows 130,000 or so clones, around 80% of them seen only once. This specimen was peripheral blood, taken 28 days after the second AZD1222 dose. These receptors were taken from an adult who received the AZD1222 COVID-19 vaccine. Each CDR3 is given without its conserved first and last residue. The order of the fields is V gene, J gene, CDR3 protein.

>TRBV5-6|TRBJ2-2
ASSAMGTGELF
>TRBV29-1|TRBJ2-1
SVGQGVDEQF
>TRBV11-2|TRBJ2-5
ASSHRGPEETQY
>TRBV6-5|TRBJ1-1
ASSIQMFTEAF
>TRBV3-1/TRBV3-2|TRBJ1-6
ASSQEDGALH
>TRBV6-6|TRBJ1-6
ASSLPGLPPGSYNSPLH
>TRBV6-1|TRBJ1-3
ASSEEGANGNTIY
>TRBV10-1|TRBJ2-5
ASSESRGTGGQETQY
>TRBV10-3|TRBJ1-3
AISGRGLSGNTIY
>TRBV2|TRBJ1-5
ASSSVGSNQPQH
>TRBV3-1/TRBV3-2|TRBJ1-1
ASSLPQSTGKTEAF
>TRBV7-6|TRBJ2-5
ASSLGSGRETQY
>TRBV27|TRBJ2-5
ASSLRLAGVQETQY
>TRBV2|TRBJ2-3
ASGRTGGLDTQY
>TRBV7-9|TRBJ2-5
ASSYGQETQY
>TRBV4-3|TRBJ2-5
ASSQDRLAEETQY
>TRBV5-1|TRBJ2-5
ASSGTGMETQY
>TRBV5-1|TRBJ2-3
ASSISFGLPSGTDTQY
>TRBV7-2|TRBJ2-1
ASSPQRGGPREQF
>TRBV2|TRBJ1-1
ASEKLRDTEAF
>TRBV28|TRBJ1-6
AANRGLNSPLH
>TRBV19|TRBJ2-1
ASSILSTPYNEQF
>TRBV29-1|TRBJ1-1
SVLQGGITEAF
>TRBV10-2|TRBJ1-4
ASSVSATNEKLF
>TRBV7-7|TRBJ2-1
ASSLAAGGRNEQF
>TRBV15|TRBJ2-4
ATSFDRDRAQIGY
>TRBV5-8|TRBJ1-2
ASSLEGYYGYT
>TRBV5-1|TRBJ1-3
ASSSSPSDGNTIY
>TRBV28|TRBJ1-5
ASTGGGKPQH
>TRBV11-3|TRBJ2-3
ASSLGGQGTDTQY
>TRBV6-5|TRBJ2-3
AAKRDRGSTDTQY
>TRBV27|TRBJ2-2
ASSSFWATGELF
>TRBV11-3|TRBJ2-1
ASSFRRGGVDEQF
>TRBV5-6|TRBJ1-5
ASSLGLTGSNQPQH
>TRBV4-1|TRBJ2-6
ASVSQVGVLT
>TRBV18|TRBJ2-3
ASSLSRGDTQY
>TRBV5-1|TRBJ2-7
ASSLGGTSYEQY
>TRBV18|TRBJ1-2
ASSPLGQNYGYT
>TRBV9|TRBJ1-4
ASSGAPRDRSTTNEKLF
>TRBV7-6|TRBJ1-6
ASSLEGGRTYNSPLH
>TRBV3-1/TRBV3-2|TRBJ1-3
ASSQGDRVSVSGNTIY
>TRBV5-5|TRBJ2-1
ASSLRRWESYNEQF
>TRBV19|TRBJ1-2
ASRNDPGSGYT
>TRBV28|TRBJ2-5
ASSSLGGGGETQY
>TRBV6-1|TRBJ2-1
ASSEWTSGGNEQF
>TRBV6-5|TRBJ2-3
ASRRADTQY
>TRBV5-5|TRBJ1-6
ASSLEGSYNSPLH
>TRBV11-2|TRBJ1-1
ASSLAVGNTEAF
>TRBV28|TRBJ1-5
ASTWGSNQPQH
>TRBV9|TRBJ2-6
ASSDSGANVLT
>TRBV6-1|TRBJ1-2
ASSESFGRRST
>TRBV4-3|TRBJ2-6
ASSQVGERQDVLT
>TRBV18|TRBJ1-4
ASSPPGQGEKLF
>TRBV3-1/TRBV3-2|TRBJ1-2
ASSHLDSDGGYT
>TRBV4-2|TRBJ1-2
ASSQLGTGLNYGYT